The text below deals with one TCR beta chain. These data come from a study of CD8 T cells in Susac syndrome. The RNA input was about 0.5 to 1 ug, and it was reverse transcribed with random hexamers. One entry per CDR3 protein, called by TCRdb with MiXCR from the immunoSEQ multiplex PCR reads. This table holds fewer than 150,000 distinct CDR3 sequences, about 93% found once. The ends were cut back, 0 bases at V and 4 bases at J, with 12 bases in the middle. CDR1 and CDR2 from the germline V gene are LGHNA and YSLEER. The CDR3 length is 15 residues. The rearrangement uses TRBV4-3 and TRBJ1-2, with unresolved D. The specimen was CD8+ T cells from PBMCs. The TCR sequence derives from a human donor in good health. The chain's CDR3 is CASSQDREVTYGYTF. The CDR3 DNA follows: TGCGCCAGCAGCCAAGATAGGGAGGTTACCTATGGCTACACCTTC.